What follows are 27 T cell receptor beta chains derived from one specimen sequenced in a study of blood T cell repertoires in COVID-19. Repertoires were generated with immunoSEQ multiplex PCR, while TCRdb's copy carries only in-frame clones and drops some. The sample includes roughly 30,000 clones, 90% to 95% of them seen just once. The sequenced material came from peripheral blood. The receptors originated from a woman aged 70 to 79 with COVID-19, enrolled during active disease.

The chain has TRBV28 and TRBJ1-6; perhaps TRBD1 as D (6 bases). Germline CDR1 and CDR2: MDHEN and SYDVKM. V gave up 6 bases and J gave up 10 bases, with 16 bases separating them. The CDR3 consists of 14 residues. The CDR3 sequence: CASRDSGANSPLHF. DNA for the CDR3: TGTGCCAGCAGGGACAGTGGGGCTAACTCACCCCTCCACTTT.

V and J are TRBV5-8 and TRBJ2-3, with 8 positions matching TRBD2. CDR1 and CDR2 from the germline V gene are SGHTS and YDEGEE. CDR3 size: 14 residues. Losses at the gene ends were 7 bases for V and 4 bases for J; bases not matched to a gene: 8. The CDR3 here is CASPSGSPADTQYF. CDR3 nucleotide sequence: TGTGCCAGCCCCAGCGGGAGTCCTGCAGATACGCAGTATTTT.

The rearrangement joins TRBV12-3 or TRBV12-4 to TRBJ1-1; no clear D. Trimming took 4 bases from V and 4 from J, leaving 10 bases between them. The CDR3 spans 13 residues. CDR3 in DNA: TGTGCCAGCAGTTCCGAAACGAGCACTGAAGCTTTCTTT. Amino acids: CASSSETSTEAFF.

In its sample, this clone was seen a few times. The rearrangement links TRBV24-1 to TRBJ2-2, with TRBD1 matching over 7 bases. V lost 12 bases, J lost 4 bases, and 10 bases stayed unmatched. Germline CDR1 KGHDR, CDR2 SFDVKD. CDR3 length equals 14 residues. The CDR3: CASRGQGVTGELFF. CDR3 nucleotides: TGTGCCTCCCGAGGGCAGGGGGTCACCGGGGAGCTGTTTTTT.

V gene TRBV7-9 combines with J gene TRBJ1-3, with 10 bases lining up with TRBD1. CDR3 length equals 16 residues. In germline, CDR1 is SEHNR, CDR2 FQNEAQ (reference sequence). V lost 5 bases, J lost 4 bases, and 8 bases stayed unmatched. CDR3: CASSEDRGTGGNTIYF. DNA for the CDR3: TGTGCCAGCAGCGAGGACAGGGGGACGGGGGGAAACACCATATATTTT.

The chain employs TRBV24-1 and TRBJ2-3; 8 nucleotides match TRBD2. There are 13 residues in the CDR3. Trimming at V came to 7 bases and at J to 5 bases, leaving 4 bases not matched to a gene. Germline lookup yields CDR1 KGHDR and CDR2 SFDVKD. CDR3 in amino acids: CATRRGEVDTQYF. Written as DNA, the CDR3 is TGTGCCACCAGGCGGGGGGAGGTAGATACGCAGTATTTT.

V is TRBV15 and J is TRBJ2-5; a weak D match, TRBD1 (6 bases). The CDR3 length is 17 residues. The germline V gene encodes CDR1 LNHNV and CDR2 YYDKDF (reference sequence). V shed 2 bases and J shed 2 bases, with 18 bases lying between them. This CDR3 is CATSRRKHRAVQETQYF. Here the CDR3 DNA reads TGTGCCACCAGCAGAAGAAAGCACAGGGCAGTTCAAGAGACCCAGTACTTC.

This clone was seen a handful of times. The rearrangement uses TRBV10-3 and TRBJ2-7, with 8 bases matching TRBD1. The CDR3 has 12 amino acids. Germline V lookup: CDR1 ENHRY, CDR2 SYGVKD. V was pared by 11 bases and J by 3 bases, with 6 bases of the junction left unmatched. The CDR3 DNA reads as TGTGCCGGAGGACAGGGTTACTACGAGCAGTACTTC. Translated: CAGGQGYYEQYF.

The rearrangement joins TRBV7-8 to TRBJ2-2; the match to TRBD1 covers 11 bases. Germline loops: CDR1 SGHVS, CDR2 FQNEAQ. The length of the CDR3 is 16 residues. V dropped 3 bases and J dropped 1; count of bases not matched to a gene: 1. CDR3: CASSLGQGGNTGELFF. In nucleotides, the CDR3 is TGTGCCAGCAGCTTGGGACAGGGGGGGAACACCGGGGAGCTGTTTTTT.

This clone appeared a single time. The chain employs TRBV29-1 and TRBJ2-3, with TRBD1 identical over 9 bases. Germline CDR1 and CDR2: SQVTM and ANQGSEA. Trimming cost V 4 bases and J 8 bases; bases outside gene matches: 10. The CDR3 extends over 14 amino acids. In nucleotides, the CDR3 is TGCAGCGTTGGGGACAGGGTTTTTTCTGGTACGCAGTATTTT. Its protein is CSVGDRVFSGTQYF.

This sequence joins TRBV28 and TRBJ1-5; D possibly corresponds to TRBD1 (5 bases). Per germline, CDR1 MDHEN and CDR2 SYDVKM. Between the trimmed V and J ends, which lost 3 bases and 4 bases, there was a span of 13 bases. The CDR3 is 15 residues long. The CDR3 DNA follows: TGTGCCAGCAGTTTGGATGGGACTGATAATCAGCCCCAGCATTTT. Its protein is CASSLDGTDNQPQHF.

V gene TRBV12-3 or TRBV12-4 combines with J gene TRBJ1-5, with no clear D. This CDR3 spans 13 amino acids. Between the trimmed V and J ends, which lost 6 bases and 9 bases, there was a span of 15 bases. This CDR3 is CASSLGSTGPQHF. The CDR3 DNA reads TGTGCCAGCAGCCTGGGGAGTACGGGGCCCCAGCATTTT.

This clone was recorded once. The chain has TRBV14 and TRBJ1-1; 10 bases agree with TRBD1. Germline lookup yields CDR1 SGHDN and CDR2 FVKESK. CDR3 length equals 16 residues. J lost 1 base, V lost 0 bases, and 2 bases had no gene match. CDR3 bases: TGTGCCAGCAGCCAAGATGGGACAGGGGCGAACACTGAAGCTTTCTTT. Translated, it gives CASSQDGTGANTEAFF.

The CDR3 DNA reads as TGTGCCAGCAGCTTAGTTTGCCTAGCGGGAGAAGTTGAGCAGTTCTTC. Translated, it gives CASSLVCLAGEVEQFF. The rearrangement uses TRBV5-6 and TRBJ2-1; 10 bases are shared with TRBD2. Trimming at V came to 2 bases and at J to 9 bases, leaving 11 bases not matched to a gene. Germline-derived CDR1 and CDR2 are SGHDT and YYEEEE. There are 16 residues in the CDR3.

This clone was counted once. The chain joins TRBV7-9 to TRBJ1-5; 10 bases are a match to TRBD1. The length of the CDR3 is 16 residues. V trimming: 4 bases; J trimming: 6 bases; junction bases outside the gene matches: 9. Looked up from germline, CDR1 is SEHNR and CDR2 is FQNEAQ (reference sequence). The CDR3 loop is CASSSSGQGVVQPQHF. CDR3 bases: TGTGCCAGCAGCTCATCCGGACAGGGGGTAGTTCAGCCCCAGCATTTT.

This chain joins TRBV19 and TRBJ1-3; D unresolved. Trimming cost V 0 bases and J 12 bases, with 12 bases left between them. The CDR3 length is 13 residues. The germline V gene encodes CDR1 LNHDA and CDR2 SQIVND (reference sequence). The CDR3 protein is CASSIDRETDIYF. CDR3 nucleotide sequence: TGTGCCAGTAGTATAGATCGGGAGACCGACATATATTTT.

The chain combines TRBV28 with TRBJ1-1, with TRBD1 matching over 10 bases. Germline CDR1 and CDR2: MDHEN and SYDVKM. Trimming removed 6 bases from V and 8 bases from J; junction bases left unmatched: 12. The CDR3 spans 15 residues. The CDR3 nucleotides are TGTGCCAGCAGGACTCCCGGGACAGGGGTGAACGAAGCTTTCTTT. It yields the protein CASRTPGTGVNEAFF. The complete variable domain, with remaining parts taken from reference TRBV28 and TRBJ1-1, reads DVKVTQSSRYLVKRTGEKVFLECVQDMDHENMFWYRQDPGLGLRLIYFSYDVKMKEKGDIPEGYSVSREKKERFSLILESASTNQTSMYLCASRTPGTGVNEAFFGQGTRLTVV.

J is TRBJ1-1 and V is TRBV7-2, with D possibly matching TRBD1 (6 bases). Trimming shortened V by 5 bases and J by 7 bases, and 14 bases separated the two germline ends. CDR1 and CDR2 (germline): SGHTA, FQGNSA. The CDR3 sequence is 13 residues long. CDR3 residues: CASSRTDKSEAFF. As DNA, the CDR3 is TGTGCCAGCAGCCGGACAGATAAAAGTGAAGCTTTCTTT.

This clone was detected only a few times. This sequence joins TRBV27 and TRBJ1-6; 7 positions match TRBD1. CDR1 is MNHEY and CDR2 is SMNVEV in the germline V gene (reference sequence). The CDR3 covers 17 residues. The junction had 16 bases not matched to a gene; V was cut back by 7 bases and J by 7 bases. The CDR3 spells CASTSIGGGSGNSPLHF. CDR3 DNA sequence: TGTGCCAGCACCAGTATCGGAGGGGGCAGCGGGAATTCACCCCTCCACTTT.

CDR3 coding DNA: TGCAGCGTTGAAGCCGTATTTGAAGCTTTCTTT. As protein: CSVEAVFEAFF. The chain recombines TRBV29-1 with TRBJ1-1; D is uncertain. Germline-derived CDR1 and CDR2 are SQVTM and ANQGSEA. The V gene lost 1 base and the J gene lost 7 bases, with 7 bases spanning the gap. The CDR3 has 11 amino acids.

The chain employs TRBV28 and TRBJ1-4; 7 bases agree with TRBD1. From germline, CDR1 is MDHEN and CDR2 SYDVKM. V trimming: 6 bases; J trimming: 8 bases; junction bases outside the gene matches: 3. The CDR3 runs 12 residues. In DNA, the CDR3 is TGTGCCAGCAGGCGACAGGGCGAAAAACTGTTTTTT. It encodes CASRRQGEKLFF.

This clone appeared a single time. The chain couples TRBV3-1 (or the pseudogene TRBV3-2) to TRBJ1-6, with a tentative D call TRBD1 (5 bases). The germline CDR1 and CDR2 sequences are LGHDT and YNNKEL (reference sequence). The CDR3 sequence is 14 residues long. V lost 1 base and J lost 6, with 7 bases in between. DNA for the CDR3: TGTGCCAGCAGCCAAGCGCAGGGTAATTCACCCCTCCACTTT. Protein product: CASSQAQGNSPLHF.

The gene calls are TRBV9 and TRBJ2-1; 13 nucleotides align to TRBD2. The CDR3 totals 17 residues. V was pared by 3 bases and J by 4 bases, with 7 bases of the junction left unmatched. Germline CDR1 is SGDLS and CDR2 is YYNGEE. The CDR3 sequence: CASSGTSGSSRYNEQFF. The CDR3 nucleotides read TGTGCCAGCAGCGGGACTAGCGGGAGCTCAAGATACAATGAGCAGTTCTTC.

V and J are TRBV5-5 and TRBJ1-4, with 9 bases aligning to TRBD1. The V and J ends lost 0 bases and 5 bases, in that order; junction bases with no gene match: 8. Per germline, CDR1 SGHKS and CDR2 YYEKEE (reference sequence). This CDR3 spans 17 amino acids. The CDR3 loop reads CASSLATPGQGNEKLFF. The CDR3, as DNA: TGTGCCAGCAGCTTGGCAACGCCGGGACAGGGAAATGAAAAACTGTTTTTT. The whole variable domain, filled in from reference TRBV5-5 and TRBJ1-4, reads DAGVTQSPTHLIKTRGQQVTLRCSPISGHKSVSWYQQVLGQGPQFIFQYYEKEERGRGNFPDRFSARQFPNYSSELNVNALLLGDSALYLCASSLATPGQGNEKLFFGSGTQLSVL.

The chain links TRBV11-2 to TRBJ2-2, with D unclear. This CDR3 is 11 amino acids long. V was pared by 8 bases and J by 5 bases, with 6 bases between. From germline, CDR1 is SGHAT and CDR2 FQNNGV. The CDR3 loop is CASGNTGELFF. In DNA form, the CDR3 reads TGTGCCAGCGGCAATACCGGGGAGCTGTTTTTT. Using reference TRBV11-2 and TRBJ2-2 for the parts outside the CDR3, the full variable domain is EAGVAQSPRYKIIEKRQSVAFWCNPISGHATLYWYQQILGQGPKLLIQFQNNGVVDDSQLPKDRFSAERLKGVDSTLKIQPAKLEDSAVYLCASGNTGELFFGEGSRLTVL.

V gene TRBV19 combines with J gene TRBJ1-1; maybe TRBD1 (6 bases). The CDR3 spans 14 residues. V gave up 8 bases and J gave up 0 bases, with 13 bases separating them. Per the germline V gene, CDR1 is LNHDA and CDR2 is SQIVND (reference sequence). The CDR3 reads CASRQANLNTEAFF. As DNA, the CDR3 is TGTGCCAGTCGACAGGCAAATCTGAACACTGAAGCTTTCTTT.

The J gene is TRBJ2-7, the V gene TRBV12-3 or TRBV12-4; possible D gene TRBD2, 5 bases. The CDR3 runs to 12 residues. Trimming removed 5 bases from V and 3 bases from J, with 8 bases in between. The CDR3: CASSPRGYEQYF. The CDR3 DNA reads TGTGCCAGCAGTCCCCGGGGCTACGAGCAGTACTTC.